This record concerns one TCR beta chain sequence. This sample is drawn from a study of cytomegalovirus exposure and HLA in healthy donors. Across the study: A previous analysis identified about 110 million unique TCR beta sequences derived from 180 million or so T cells.

13 Jbeta primers and 60 Vbeta primers were used for the PCR. Measured with immunoSEQ multiplex PCR; TCRdb has only the in-frame clones, and not every one. This repertoire shows approximately 130,000 clones, about three quarters found once; its top ten account for around 1.9%. This CDR3 is built from 16 residues. The chain carries TRBV21-1 and TRBJ2-3; TRBD2 reflects the table's D call only, with no check against the DNA. TRBV21-1 is a pseudogene segment. The specimen sequenced was PBMCs. The sequence was obtained from a woman aged 40 to 55 in good health and CMV-seronegative. The CDR3, as DNA: TGTGCCAGCAGCAGTAGCGGGGGGACGAGCACAGATACGCAGTATTTT. This encodes CASSSSGGTSTDTQYF.